Below, 31 T cell receptor beta chains from the same sample are listed, as sequenced in a study of regulatory T cells in long-lasting Graves disease. Described time point: newly diagnosed GD, antithyroid drugs for less than 3 months. PBMC-extracted RNA yielded the TCR library. Assembly of TCR beta libraries relied on iRepertoire HTBI primers together with Arm-PCR of CDR3 regions. Each CDR3 protein gets one entry after TCRdb re-called the multiplex PCR reads with MiXCR. In the table there are 410,000 or so distinct CDR3 sequences, just under 15% of which are singletons. Separately, the same data were catalogued under a study of T cells in Graves' hyperthyroidism and ophthalmopathy.

The specimen comprised peripheral blood mononuclear cells (PBMCs), sampled at new diagnosis, from a patient treated with antithyroid drugs. The receptors were sampled from a woman under 40 with Graves disease.

The rearrangement links TRBV12-3 or TRBV12-4 to TRBJ2-7; D unclear. The CDR3 covers 15 residues. Trimming took 2 bases from V and 3 from J, leaving 14 bases between them. The chain's CDR3 is CASSLRIGPLYEQYF. The CDR3, as DNA: TGTGCCAGCAGTTTAAGGATTGGGCCTCTCTACGAGCAGTACTTC.

This rearrangement joins TRBV27 to TRBJ2-3; 9 bases agree with TRBD2. V was clipped by 1 base and J by 5 bases; unmatched bases: 10. This CDR3 comprises 17 residues. CDR1 is MNHEY and CDR2 is SMNVEV in the germline V gene (reference sequence). DNA for the CDR3: TGTGCCAGCAGTTTATTAAGAGCGGGAGGAGTTGGAGATACGCAGTATTTT. Translating gives CASSLLRAGGVGDTQYF.

The V and J genes are TRBV4-1 and TRBJ2-1; D is tentatively TRBD1 or TRBD2 (5 bases each). V dropped 7 bases and J dropped 0 bases, with 10 bases sitting between them. CDR1 is MGHRA and CDR2 is YSYEKL in the germline V gene. The CDR3 contains 14 residues. CDR3 loop: CASKKGSSYNEQFF. DNA for the CDR3: TGCGCCAGCAAAAAGGGGAGCTCCTACAATGAGCAGTTCTTC.

This clonotype has a handful of counts. This chain uses TRBV11-3 with TRBJ1-1, with D uncertain. From germline, CDR1 is SGHNT and CDR2 YENEEA. This CDR3 spans 14 amino acids. Deletions cut 4 bases from V and 0 bases from J, with 9 bases between. CDR3: CASSSSRMNTEAFF. CDR3 DNA: TGTGCCAGCAGCTCATCCCGGATGAACACTGAAGCTTTCTTT.

V is TRBV7-3 and J is TRBJ2-5; no clear D gene. Per the germline V gene, CDR1 is SGHTA and CDR2 is FQGTGA. The CDR3 contains 14 residues. Between the trimmed V and J ends, which lost 1 base and 4 bases, there was a span of 10 bases. CDR3 protein: CASSLIPSRETQYF. The CDR3 DNA sequence: TGTGCCAGCAGCTTAATCCCCTCGCGAGAGACCCAGTACTTC.

This chain uses TRBV10-3 with TRBJ1-4; no reliable D call. Per germline, CDR1 ENHRY and CDR2 SYGVKD. This CDR3 has 14 amino acids. The germline V and J ends were trimmed by 6 bases and 0 bases, with 8 bases remaining between them. Here the CDR3 DNA reads TGTGCCATCAGGGAGACTTCAACTAATGAAAAACTGTTTTTT. This codes for CAIRETSTNEKLFF.

In this sample, this clonotype turned up many times. V gene TRBV6-1 combines with J gene TRBJ2-1; 13 bases map to TRBD2. The V segment lost 6 bases and the J segment 4 bases; nucleotides outside the gene matches: 9. This CDR3 has 17 amino acids. CDR1 and CDR2 from the germline V gene are MNHNS and SASEGT. The CDR3 loop reads CASSPTGTSGKYNEQFF. For the CDR3, the DNA is TGTGCCAGCAGCCCCACCGGGACTAGCGGGAAGTACAATGAGCAGTTCTTC.

J is TRBJ2-3 and V is TRBV7-9; TRBD2 agrees at 10 bases. In germline, CDR1 is SEHNR, CDR2 FQNEAQ (reference sequence). V shed 5 bases and J 0 bases; nucleotides not matched to a gene: 5. The CDR3 length is 16 residues. CDR3 in DNA: TGTGCCAGCAGCATCCCAGCGGGAGGGAGCACAGATACGCAGTATTTT. It encodes CASSIPAGGSTDTQYF.

This chain links TRBV7-9 with TRBJ2-7; 9 bases map to TRBD2. The CDR3 is made up of 16 amino acids. Per the germline V gene, CDR1 is SEHNR and CDR2 is FQNEAQ (reference sequence). J was trimmed by 0 bases and V by 5 bases; bases with no gene match: 8. The chain's CDR3 is CASSHGTSIGSYEQYF. For the CDR3, the DNA is TGTGCCAGCAGCCACGGGACTAGCATAGGCTCCTACGAGCAGTACTTC.

This clonotype was observed many times. V is TRBV20-1 and J is TRBJ2-7, with D perhaps matching TRBD2 (5 bases). Germline V gives CDR1 DFQATT, CDR2 SNEGSKA (reference sequence). This CDR3 has 13 residues. The V and J ends lost 6 bases and 4 bases respectively, with 16 bases between them. The CDR3 bases are TGCAGTGCAGACGAATTAAGAGGGTACGAGCAGTACTTC. Amino acid sequence: CSADELRGYEQYF.

This clonotype occurred many times. No DNA is shown, since the ends of the CDR3 on it are uncertain; the CDR3 is the one TCRdb lists. This chain links TRBV12-3 or TRBV12-4 with TRBJ1-5; the table's D call, TRBD1, has no DNA check behind it. The CDR3 comprises 16 residues, both ends counted. The CDR3 spells CASSFGSGAGNQPQHF.

This chain uses TRBV18 with TRBJ2-1; D may be TRBD2 (6 bases). Germline V CDR1 and CDR2: KGHSH, LQKENI. V lost 6 bases and J lost 13, with 16 bases in between. The CDR3 is 12 amino acids. The CDR3 region is CASSGLQETQFF. The CDR3 coding sequence is TGTGCCAGCTCGGGACTCCAAGAGACCCAGTTCTTC.

This clonotype has at least ten counts. V and J are TRBV28 and TRBJ1-2; D unresolved. CDR1 is MDHEN, CDR2 SYDVKM, per germline. Deletions cut 1 base from V and 8 bases from J, with 17 bases between. This CDR3 has 15 residues. CDR3 region: CASSLYPSPLGGYTF. Written as DNA, the CDR3 is TGTGCCAGCAGTTTATACCCCAGTCCCTTGGGCGGCTACACCTTC.

In its sample, this clonotype was seen many times. The chain couples TRBV2 to TRBJ1-5; 9 bases fit TRBD1. Germline CDR1 and CDR2: SNHLY and FYNNEI. The CDR3 has 15 residues. The junction had 4 bases not matched to a gene; V was cut back by 6 bases and J by 1 base. The CDR3 loop is CASRSGTGSNQPQHF. CDR3 bases: TGTGCCAGCAGATCCGGGACAGGGAGCAATCAGCCCCAGCATTTT.

The chain links TRBV18 to TRBJ2-7; 8 bases are shared with TRBD2. The CDR3 sequence is 15 residues long. Germline V lookup: CDR1 KGHSH, CDR2 LQKENI. V lost 3 bases to trimming and J lost 2 bases; unmatched junction nucleotides: 6. CDR3 DNA: TGTGCCAGCTCACCCCAGGGTAGCGGGACCTACGAGCAGTACTTC. It yields the protein CASSPQGSGTYEQYF. Together with reference TRBV18 and TRBJ2-7, the CDR3 gives the full variable domain: NAGVMQNPRHLVRRRGQEARLRCSPMKGHSHVYWYRQLPEEGLKFMVYLQKENIIDESGMPKERFSAEFPKEGPSILRIQQVVRGDSAAYFCASSPQGSGTYEQYFGPGTRLTVT.

This clonotype was detected ten times or more. The chain recombines TRBV27 with TRBJ1-4, with D hard to call. Trimming left V 2 bases short and J 7 bases short, with 14 bases between. This CDR3 is built from 15 residues. Germline V gene sequence: CDR1 MNHEY, CDR2 SMNVEV (reference sequence). The CDR3 DNA reads TGTGCCAGCAGTTTAACGGCCAGCGTACGTGAAAAACTGTTTTTT. Encoded protein: CASSLTASVREKLFF.

This clonotype appeared many times. V usage is TRBV28 and J usage is TRBJ2-7; 9 bases agree with TRBD2. V lost 3 bases, J lost 4 bases, and 4 bases stayed unmatched. Germline CDR1 reads MDHEN; CDR2 reads SYDVKM. The CDR3 loop spans 14 amino acids. The CDR3 coding sequence is TGTGCCAGCAGTTTTGCTAGCGGGATTTACGAGCAGTACTTC. This codes for CASSFASGIYEQYF.

The chain employs TRBV6-1 and TRBJ1-6, with D possibly being TRBD1 (6 bases). Germline CDR1 MNHNS, CDR2 SASEGT. V lost 9 bases and J lost 8, with 17 bases in between. The CDR3 covers 14 residues. CDR3 nucleotides: TGTGCCAGTACCAGGACAGCGGGGGATTCACCCCTCCACTTT. It codes for CASTRTAGDSPLHF.

This clonotype came up a few times. The chain has TRBV12-3 or TRBV12-4 and TRBJ2-2; 7 bases align to TRBD2. With V trimmed by 4 bases and J by 7 bases, 15 bases remained unmatched. The CDR3 extends over 17 amino acids. The CDR3 nucleotides are TGTGCCAGCAGTTCTCGACTAGCCCAGGGTGAATTCGGGGAGCTGTTTTTT. Protein sequence: CASSSRLAQGEFGELFF.

This clonotype has a count of ten or more. The chain recombines TRBV5-4 with TRBJ2-7, with D perhaps matching TRBD1 or TRBD2 (5 bases each). The CDR3 spans 14 residues. Germline V gene sequence: CDR1 SGHNT, CDR2 YYREEE (reference sequence). The V gene lost 2 bases and the J gene lost 0 bases, with 9 bases spanning the gap. The CDR3 sequence is CASSLRDGSYEQYF. For the CDR3, the DNA is TGTGCCAGCAGCTTACGGGACGGCTCCTACGAGCAGTACTTC.

This clonotype appeared many times. CDR3 in amino acids: CASSSSSGIPQETQYF. For the CDR3, the DNA is TGTGCCAGCAGCTCTTCTAGCGGGATACCCCAAGAGACCCAGTACTTC. This chain links TRBV11-2 with TRBJ2-5, with 9 bases fitting TRBD2. The junction had 7 bases not matched to a gene; V was cut back by 4 bases and J by 1 base. This CDR3 comprises 16 residues. Germline loops: CDR1 SGHAT, CDR2 FQNNGV.

This clonotype was observed a few times. Since a much larger clone is just one base distant, this may be a read error. The chain carries TRBV7-8 and TRBJ2-1, with TRBD2 as a possible D gene (6 bases). Trimming cost V 5 bases and J 6 bases, with 14 bases left between them. The CDR3 totals 14 residues. In germline, CDR1 is SGHVS, CDR2 FQNEAQ. This CDR3 is CASSPGGGSNEQFF. Here the CDR3 DNA reads TGTGCCAGCAGCCCCGGTGGAGGGAGCAATGAGCAGTTCTTC.

This clonotype showed up just a few times. The chain couples TRBV25-1 to TRBJ1-1; D remains ambiguous. This CDR3 has 13 residues. With 6 bases removed from V and 2 bases from J, the gap between germline ends came to 10 bases. CDR1 is MGHDK, CDR2 SYGVNS, per germline. CDR3 nucleotide sequence: TGTGCCAGCAGCATACAGAAAAACACTGAAGCTTTCTTT. Its translation: CASSIQKNTEAFF.

This clonotype was observed a handful of times. One end of the junction varies from germline; a read error may be responsible. The J gene is TRBJ1-2, the V gene TRBV18; D is unresolved. Germline values: CDR1 KGHSH, CDR2 LQKENI. This CDR3 is 14 amino acids long. The CDR3 region is CASSPLGLGYGYTF. CDR3 DNA: TGTGCCAGCTCCCCACTTGGGCTTGGCTATGGCTACACCTTC.

Points on this clonotype: A much larger clone differs by one base, so this may be a read error. The gene calls are TRBV2 and TRBJ2-7, with 9 bases identical to TRBD2. The CDR3 is 16 residues long. The V gene's germline CDR1 is SNHLY and CDR2 FYNNEI. After removal of 3 bases from V and 6 bases from J, the junction contained 12 bases not matched to a gene. CDR3 sequence: CASSEGLASGISEQYF. In DNA, the CDR3 is TGTGCCAGCAGTGAGGGTCTCGCTAGCGGGATCTCCGAGCAGTACTTC. Drawing the rest from reference TRBV2 and TRBJ2-7, the complete variable domain is EPEVTQTPSHQVTQMGQEVILRCVPISNHLYFYWYRQILGQKVEFLVSFYNNEISEKSEIFDDQFSVERPDGSNFTLKIRSTKLEDSAMYFCASSEGLASGISEQYFGPGTRLTVT.

This clonotype was counted many times. The rearrangement joins TRBV28 to TRBJ2-1, with 10 bases matching TRBD2. The CDR3 loop spans 17 amino acids. Germline V CDR1 and CDR2: MDHEN, SYDVKM. Germline trimming cut 5 bases from V and 2 bases from J; bases unmatched to any gene: 9. CDR3 DNA: TGTGCCAGCAGTACTTTGACTAGCGGGCTTACCTACAATGAGCAGTTCTTC. Its translation is CASSTLTSGLTYNEQFF.

This clonotype was seen at least ten times. The chain is built from TRBV30 and TRBJ1-5; D is perhaps TRBD1 (5 bases). V was shortened by 3 bases and J by 4 bases, with 10 bases between the two germline ends. This CDR3 spans 13 amino acids. Germline V gene lookup returns CDR1 GTSNPN and CDR2 SVGIG (reference sequence). The CDR3 sequence is CAWRGDSNQPQHF. CDR3 in DNA: TGTGCCTGGAGAGGGGATTCGAATCAGCCCCAGCATTTT. The full variable domain, completed using reference TRBV30 and TRBJ1-5, is SQTIHQWPATLVQPVGSPLSLECTVEGTSNPNLYWYRQAAGRGLQLLFYSVGIGQISSEVPQNLSASRPQDRQFILSSKKLLLSDSGFYLCAWRGDSNQPQHFGDGTRLSIL.

This clonotype was detected many times. This chain joins TRBV11-2 and TRBJ2-1, with D perhaps TRBD1 or TRBD2 (5 bases each). This CDR3 comprises 15 residues. V was clipped by 5 bases and J by 5 bases, with 16 bases between them. Looked up from germline, CDR1 is SGHAT and CDR2 is FQNNGV. CDR3 bases: TGTGCCAGCAGCGAATTCCCTAGCAGGGACAATGAGCAGTTCTTC. It codes for CASSEFPSRDNEQFF.

This clonotype was seen more than once but under ten times. The chain couples TRBV2 to TRBJ1-5; 10 nucleotides line up with TRBD1. V dropped 8 bases and J dropped 3; count of bases not matched to a gene: 16. The CDR3 covers 18 residues. The germline gives CDR1 SNHLY, CDR2 FYNNEI. For the CDR3, the DNA is TGTGCCAGCGGACTTCCGGGACAGGGGACCCATGACAATCAGCCCCAGCATTTT. The encoded protein is CASGLPGQGTHDNQPQHF.

This sequence joins TRBV20-1 and TRBJ1-5, with 7 bases that match TRBD1. V trimming: 6 bases; J trimming: 2 bases; junction bases outside the gene matches: 10. CDR1 and CDR2 (germline): DFQATT, SNEGSKA (reference sequence). The CDR3 runs to 15 residues. The CDR3, as DNA: TGCAGTGCCCAAGAAGGGGGCGCCGGCAATCAGCCCCAGCATTTT. Encoded protein: CSAQEGGAGNQPQHF.

This clonotype showed up many times. The rearrangement joins TRBV7-8 to TRBJ2-3, with D hard to call. This CDR3 is built from 12 residues. V was cut by 4 bases and J by 5 bases, with 7 bases left in between. Germline loops: CDR1 SGHVS, CDR2 FQNEAQ. The CDR3 reads CASSSTEDTQYF. For the CDR3, the DNA is TGTGCCAGCAGCTCGACGGAAGATACGCAGTATTTT.